This paragraph covers one T cell receptor beta chain sequence. Its antigen is unidentified. This sample was included in a study of a mutant IDH1 vaccine in newly diagnosed glioma. Across the whole study: Vaccine administration was initiated 4-6 weeks following radiotherapy alone, or with temozolomide cycles.

Noted time point: week 23, last vaccination. Topical imiquimod accompanied each vaccine dose, which consisted of 300 ug of mutant IDH1 20-mer peptide. Trimming stripped 1 base from V and 7 bases from J, with 3 bases between. This CDR3 comprises 12 residues. CDR1 and CDR2 from the germline V gene are SGHRS and YFSETQ. Clones were sequenced by immunoSEQ multiplex PCR, and TCRdb holds only the in-frame ones, with some missing. The sample lists 20,000 to 25,000 clones; roughly four fifths were seen once. The sample consisted of PBMCs, taken from a glioma patient whose treatment included an IDH1 peptide vaccine. The TCR originated in a man aged 25 to 40 with glioma. V and J are TRBV5-1 and TRBJ2-6; D is ambiguous. This CDR3 reads CASSLIANVLTF. The CDR3 coding sequence is TGCGCCAGCAGCTTGATCGCCAACGTCCTGACTTTC. The whole variable domain, remainder taken from reference TRBV5-1 and TRBJ2-6, is KAGVTQTPRYLIKTRGQQVTLSCSPISGHRSVSWYQQTPGQGLQFLFEYFSETQRNKGNFPGRFSGRQFSNSRSEMNVSTLELGDSALYLCASSLIANVLTFGAGSRLTVL.